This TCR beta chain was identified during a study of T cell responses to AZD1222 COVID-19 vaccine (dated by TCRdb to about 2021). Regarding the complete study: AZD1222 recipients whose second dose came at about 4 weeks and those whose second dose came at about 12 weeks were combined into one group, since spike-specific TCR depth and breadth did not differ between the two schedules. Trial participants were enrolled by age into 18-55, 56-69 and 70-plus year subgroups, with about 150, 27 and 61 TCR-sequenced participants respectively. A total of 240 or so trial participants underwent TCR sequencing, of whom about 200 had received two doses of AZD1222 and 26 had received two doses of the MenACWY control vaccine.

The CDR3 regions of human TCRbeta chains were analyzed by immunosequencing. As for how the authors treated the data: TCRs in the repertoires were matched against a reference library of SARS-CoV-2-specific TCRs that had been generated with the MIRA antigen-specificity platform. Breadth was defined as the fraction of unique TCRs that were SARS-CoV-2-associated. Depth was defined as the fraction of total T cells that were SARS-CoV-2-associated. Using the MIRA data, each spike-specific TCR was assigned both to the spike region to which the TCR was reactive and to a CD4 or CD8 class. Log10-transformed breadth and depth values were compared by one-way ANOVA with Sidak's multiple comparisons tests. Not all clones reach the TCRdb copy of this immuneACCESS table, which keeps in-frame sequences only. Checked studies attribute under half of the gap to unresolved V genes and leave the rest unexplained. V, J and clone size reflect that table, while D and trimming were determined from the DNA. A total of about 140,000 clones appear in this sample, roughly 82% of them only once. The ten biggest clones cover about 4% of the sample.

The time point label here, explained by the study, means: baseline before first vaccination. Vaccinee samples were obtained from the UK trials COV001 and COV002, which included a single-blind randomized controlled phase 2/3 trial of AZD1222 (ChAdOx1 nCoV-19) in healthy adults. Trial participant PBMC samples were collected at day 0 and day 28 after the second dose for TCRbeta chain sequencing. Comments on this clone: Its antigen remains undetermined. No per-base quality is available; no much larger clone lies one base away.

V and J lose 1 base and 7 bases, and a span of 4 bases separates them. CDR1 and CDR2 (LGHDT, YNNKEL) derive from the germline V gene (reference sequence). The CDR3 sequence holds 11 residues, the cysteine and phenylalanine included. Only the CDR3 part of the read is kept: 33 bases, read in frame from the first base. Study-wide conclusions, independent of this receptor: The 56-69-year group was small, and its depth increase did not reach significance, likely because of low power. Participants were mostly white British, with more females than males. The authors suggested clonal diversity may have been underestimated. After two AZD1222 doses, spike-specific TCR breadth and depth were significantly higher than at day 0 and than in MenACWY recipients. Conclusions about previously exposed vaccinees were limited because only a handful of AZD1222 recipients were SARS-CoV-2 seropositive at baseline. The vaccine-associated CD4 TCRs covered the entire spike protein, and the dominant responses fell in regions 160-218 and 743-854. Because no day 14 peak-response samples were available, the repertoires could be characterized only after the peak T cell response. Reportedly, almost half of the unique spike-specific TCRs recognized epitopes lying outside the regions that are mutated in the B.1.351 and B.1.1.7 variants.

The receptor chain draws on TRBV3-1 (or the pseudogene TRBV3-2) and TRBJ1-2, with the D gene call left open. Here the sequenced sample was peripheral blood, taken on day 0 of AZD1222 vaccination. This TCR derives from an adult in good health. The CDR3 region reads CASSQGVGYTF. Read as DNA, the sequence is TGTGCCAGCAGCCAAGGAGTTGGCTACACCTTC.